This record looks at one T cell receptor (beta chain) sequence and its context. The antigen this receptor binds is unknown. Nothing much larger sits one base from this clone, and base qualities are not available. The junction shows trimming of 10 bases on V and 10 bases on J, plus 24 bases between the germline ends. The germline V gene encodes CDR1 SGHRS and CDR2 YFSETQ. Counted from cysteine to phenylalanine, this CDR3 has 15 amino acids. Only the CDR3 DNA stays, 45 bases, in frame from base 1. Collaborating institutions collected whole blood in K2EDTA tubes following their own protocols. For TCRbeta analysis, collaborators shipped samples in one of three forms: frozen whole blood, isolated PBMCs, or DNA extracted from either of those sample types. This sample was included in a study of blood T cell repertoires in COVID-19 (TCRdb year 2020). A note on the overall study: The collaborator samples originated in the United States, Italy and Spain and spanned the acute and convalescent phases of COVID-19. The prospective study material was composed of cDNA or gDNA derived from T cells, B-cell-depleted T cells, or PBMCs. The dataset comprised deeply sampled blood TCRbeta repertoires from subjects exposed to, actively infected with, or recovered from COVID-19. The repertoires were released in a freely available public database meant as a resource for research on the immune response to SARS-CoV-2. Samples were obtained from the ongoing ImmuneRACE study (first 160 participants) and from about 1,300 subjects provided by 6 global collaborators. Nearly every sample came with metadata listing a de-identified subject ID, COVID-19 status, age in years and sex. Where available, HLA class I and class II types were taken from metadata supplied by the sample provider and were not determined by assay-based typing.

The investigation overall reported the following: Clinical and demographic metadata were provided uncurated, with the amount varying by source and participant.

TCRbeta CDR3 regions were amplified from genomic DNA using the immunoSEQ Assay, a bias-controlled multiplex PCR. From the authors' description of their analysis: Within the assay, amplification of reference gene primers was used to estimate how many nucleated cells each sample contained. To quantify the absolute abundance of each unique TCRbeta CDR3 rearrangement, sequence reads were collapsed and filtered. For each sample, productive Simpson clonality was calculated by taking the square root of Simpson's diversity index across productive rearrangements. TCRdb retrieved this table from immuneACCESS and kept in-frame rearrangements only. Not all clones are present; in checked studies, unresolved V genes account for under half, and no reason is known for the remainder. The V and J calls and clone size were taken over from that table, and D and trimming were inferred from the DNA. The sample records under 300,000 clones, under 85% of which are singletons. The top ten constitute 4% of the sample.

The sequence joins TRBV5-1 to TRBJ1-6, with no confident D gene call. This sequence was found in a middle-aged woman with active or convalescent COVID-19. The sequencing sample was made of peripheral blood. The CDR3 protein is CAPREPEASRSPLHF. The bases read TGCGCCCCGCGCGAGCCCGAGGCATCAAGGTCACCCCTCCACTTT.